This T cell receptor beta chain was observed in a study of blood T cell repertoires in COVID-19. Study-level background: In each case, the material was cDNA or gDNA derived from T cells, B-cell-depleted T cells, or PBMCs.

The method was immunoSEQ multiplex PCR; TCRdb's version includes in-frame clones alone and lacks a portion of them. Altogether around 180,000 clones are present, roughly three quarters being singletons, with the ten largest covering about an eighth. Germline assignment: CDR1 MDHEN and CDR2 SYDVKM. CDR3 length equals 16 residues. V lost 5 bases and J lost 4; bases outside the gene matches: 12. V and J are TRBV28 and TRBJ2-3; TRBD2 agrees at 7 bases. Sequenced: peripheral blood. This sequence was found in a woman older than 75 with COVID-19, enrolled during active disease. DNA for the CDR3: TGTGCCAGCAGTCCTTGGGAGGGCCTACATGCAGATACGCAGTATTTT. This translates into CASSPWEGLHADTQYF.